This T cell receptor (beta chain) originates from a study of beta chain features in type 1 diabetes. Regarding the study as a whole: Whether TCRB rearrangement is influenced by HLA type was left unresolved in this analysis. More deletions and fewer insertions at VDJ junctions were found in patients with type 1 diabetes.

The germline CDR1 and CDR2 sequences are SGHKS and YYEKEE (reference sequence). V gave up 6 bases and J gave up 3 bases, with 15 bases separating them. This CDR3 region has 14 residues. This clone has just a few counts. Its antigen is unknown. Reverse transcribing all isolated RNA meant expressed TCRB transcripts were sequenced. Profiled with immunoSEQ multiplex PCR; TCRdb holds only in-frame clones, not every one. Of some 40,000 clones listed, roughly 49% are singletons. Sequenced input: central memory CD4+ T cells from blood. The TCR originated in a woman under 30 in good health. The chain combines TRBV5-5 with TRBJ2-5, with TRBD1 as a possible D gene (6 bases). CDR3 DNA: TGTGCCAGCAAGGGGGTCGTCTGGGAAGAGACCCAGTACTTC. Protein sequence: CASKGVVWEETQYF.